These T cell receptor beta chains were read from a single sample in a study of tumor and adjacent non-tumor tissue in lung cancer. TCRdb redid the calling of the multiplex PCR reads with MiXCR, one entry per CDR3 protein. The sample shows approximately 110,000 distinct CDR3 sequences, 62% of them seen only once. Sequenced input: distant non-tumor lung tissue. Receptors were obtained from a man aged 55 to 69 with non-small cell lung cancer. Each CDR3 is given without its conserved first and last residue. Each record gives: CDR3 length, V gene, J gene, CDR3 protein.

len: 11
v_gene: TRBV14
j_gene: TRBJ1-1
CDR3aa: ACSQALNTEAF

len: 12
v_gene: TRBV20-1
j_gene: TRBJ2-7
CDR3aa: SAEPRSRGNEQC

len: 13
v_gene: TRBV4-3
j_gene: TRBJ1-3
CDR3aa: VSCQGTGSGNTIY

len: 11
v_gene: TRBV12-3/TRBV12-4
j_gene: TRBJ2-3
CDR3aa: ASSFIAGDTQY

len: 13
v_gene: TRBV29-1
j_gene: TRBJ2-3
CDR3aa: SSRTSGGRTDTQY

len: 15
v_gene: TRBV6-5
j_gene: TRBJ2-6
CDR3aa: ASSYGTGSSWANVLT

len: 18
v_gene: TRBV28
j_gene: TRBJ1-5
CDR3aa: VSSFNSFSARDRDDQPHH

len: 12
v_gene: TRBV10-3
j_gene: TRBJ2-7
CDR3aa: ATSPGQGPYEQY

len: 15
v_gene: TRBV6-1
j_gene: TRBJ1-5
CDR3aa: ASSDTRTGNSNQPQH

len: 12
v_gene: TRBV5-4
j_gene: TRBJ2-7
CDR3aa: ARSPTAGGYEQY

len: 14
v_gene: TRBV6-5
j_gene: TRBJ2-1
CDR3aa: ASSGQTSGRGNEQF

len: 13
v_gene: TRBV30
j_gene: TRBJ1-2
CDR3aa: AWRTTGMGRGGYT

len: 11
v_gene: TRBV6-2/TRBV6-3
j_gene: TRBJ2-1
CDR3aa: ASNRQGLNEQF

len: 13
v_gene: TRBV6-1
j_gene: TRBJ1-2
CDR3aa: ASSSDRGRAYGYT

len: 10
v_gene: TRBV6-2/TRBV6-3
j_gene: TRBJ2-7
CDR3aa: ASSPGGYEQY

len: 10
v_gene: TRBV13
j_gene: TRBJ2-5
CDR3aa: ASSEHQETQY

len: 13
v_gene: TRBV5-6
j_gene: TRBJ2-1
CDR3aa: ASSFPGARYNEQF

len: 11
v_gene: TRBV24-1
j_gene: TRBJ1-5
CDR3aa: ATSREGNQPQH

len: 11
v_gene: TRBV24-1
j_gene: TRBJ2-5
CDR3aa: ATSLGNQETQH

len: 13
v_gene: TRBV12-3/TRBV12-4
j_gene: TRBJ2-2
CDR3aa: ASSFRGGSTGELF

len: 12
v_gene: TRBV24-1
j_gene: TRBJ2-1
CDR3aa: ATSIWGGGNEQF

len: 12
v_gene: TRBV5-1
j_gene: TRBJ2-2
CDR3aa: ASSKTENTGELF

len: 13
v_gene: TRBV7-9
j_gene: TRBJ2-5
CDR3aa: ASSPTLGREETQY

len: 13
v_gene: TRBV7-3
j_gene: TRBJ1-6
CDR3aa: ASSPDKGYNSPLH

len: 15
v_gene: TRBV6-2/TRBV6-3
j_gene: TRBJ2-1
CDR3aa: ASLLWLAGGPGNEHS

len: 14
v_gene: TRBV29-1
j_gene: TRBJ2-1
CDR3aa: SANKATQGGVGEQF

len: 11
v_gene: TRBV29-1
j_gene: TRBJ2-7
CDR3aa: GVWAGQPYGQY

len: 13
v_gene: TRBV28
j_gene: TRBJ2-1
CDR3aa: ASNIGGGIPCEQF

len: 12
v_gene: TRBV12-3/TRBV12-4
j_gene: TRBJ1-2
CDR3aa: ASSFLSGDRGYT

len: 12
v_gene: TRBV11-3
j_gene: TRBJ2-1
CDR3aa: ASRRATTSNEQL

len: 10
v_gene: TRBV29-1
j_gene: TRBJ1-1
CDR3aa: SFDGRPGEAF

len: 11
v_gene: TRBV19
j_gene: TRBJ2-1
CDR3aa: ASSTDTYNGQF

len: 17
v_gene: TRBV6-6
j_gene: TRBJ1-5
CDR3aa: ASSPYIQTGQEGGQPQH

len: 13
v_gene: TRBV11-1
j_gene: TRBJ2-2
CDR3aa: VSSSGDVNTRELF

len: 12
v_gene: TRBV20-1
j_gene: TRBJ1-5
CDR3aa: SASTGGRNQPQH

len: 11
v_gene: TRBV12-3/TRBV12-4
j_gene: TRBJ2-2
CDR3aa: ASSHTGVGELF

len: 15
v_gene: TRBV5-5
j_gene: TRBJ2-3
CDR3aa: ASSPRLAGVGTDTQY

len: 12
v_gene: TRBV12-3/TRBV12-4
j_gene: TRBJ1-2
CDR3aa: ASSPGDRVYGYT

len: 12
v_gene: TRBV12-3/TRBV12-4
j_gene: TRBJ1-4
CDR3aa: ASDRQGRNEKLF

len: 9
v_gene: TRBV12-3/TRBV12-4
j_gene: TRBJ2-2
CDR3aa: AGSLNWELF

len: 14
v_gene: TRBV7-8
j_gene: TRBJ2-5
CDR3aa: ASSYPKGPGPGTQY

len: 11
v_gene: TRBV7-9
j_gene: TRBJ2-5
CDR3aa: ASTHQLQETQY

len: 13
v_gene: TRBV5-1
j_gene: TRBJ1-3
CDR3aa: ASSLGDLSGNTIS

len: 14
v_gene: TRBV6-5
j_gene: TRBJ2-1
CDR3aa: ASRNNRDPGFGEQF

len: 11
v_gene: TRBV5-1
j_gene: TRBJ2-5
CDR3aa: ASSSWPRETQY

len: 14
v_gene: TRBV12-3/TRBV12-4
j_gene: TRBJ2-1
CDR3aa: ASSLAGLAGGNEQF

len: 15
v_gene: TRBV5-1
j_gene: TRBJ2-2
CDR3aa: ASSLDPGTRDTGELF

len: 14
v_gene: TRBV12-3/TRBV12-4
j_gene: TRBJ2-3
CDR3aa: ASSFASGGGTDTQY

len: 15
v_gene: TRBV12-3/TRBV12-4
j_gene: TRBJ2-6
CDR3aa: ASSLSGINSGANVLT

len: 15
v_gene: TRBV28
j_gene: TRBJ2-5
CDR3aa: ASSSGLDRGRRETQY

len: 9
v_gene: TRBV10-2
j_gene: TRBJ2-3
CDR3aa: ASSTTNTQY

len: 12
v_gene: TRBV6-5
j_gene: TRBJ2-7
CDR3aa: ATSSPGPLYEQY

len: 13
v_gene: TRBV14
j_gene: TRBJ2-3
CDR3aa: DSNTTGSRLDTQY

len: 15
v_gene: TRBV19
j_gene: TRBJ2-3
CDR3aa: ASSIPSGTSYPDTQY

len: 12
v_gene: TRBV5-4
j_gene: TRBJ2-7
CDR3aa: TNSSSSGYYEQY

len: 12
v_gene: TRBV6-1
j_gene: TRBJ2-2
CDR3aa: ASSERRHTGELL

len: 13
v_gene: TRBV25-1
j_gene: TRBJ2-1
CDR3aa: ASRGSGRAYNEQF

len: 10
v_gene: TRBV20-1
j_gene: TRBJ1-2
CDR3aa: SAAQVGNGYT

len: 14
v_gene: TRBV5-4
j_gene: TRBJ2-1
CDR3aa: ASSFGGRAFSNDQS